A single sample is the source of the 30 T cell receptor beta chains below, sequenced in a study of PD-1 blockade in classical Hodgkin lymphoma. TCRdb's copy holds only in-frame clones and misses some; the assay was immunoSEQ multiplex PCR. The sample lists fewer than 50,000 clones, roughly 73% occurring once. Time point denoted: cycle 4 day 1 (C4D1), after six to seven weeks of nivolumab. There was relapse after autologous stem cell transplantation in every patient, and there was variation in brentuximab vedotin exposure. The sequencing here drew on peripheral blood mononuclear cells (PBMCs), taken before the fourth cycle of nivolumab. These receptors all stem from a human donor with classical Hodgkin lymphoma.

In this sample, this clone turned up a few times. V usage is TRBV21-1 and J usage is TRBJ1-6. TRBV21-1 is termed a pseudogene. The CDR3 has 15 residues. The CDR3 loop reads CAGTARGRANSPLHF. The CDR3 DNA sequence: TGTGCCGGGACCGCTCGGGGCAGGGCAAATTCACCCCTCCACTTT.

The chain combines TRBV12-2 with TRBJ2-1. TRBV12-2 is assigned pseudogene status. The CDR3 totals 17 residues. The chain's CDR3 is CASRLGSKGSPYNEQFF. CDR3 sequence (DNA): TGTGCAAGTCGCTTAGGATCTAAGGGAAGCCCCTACAATGAGCAGTTCTTC.

The rearrangement joins TRBV5-1 to TRBJ1-4, with D possibly being TRBD1 (6 bases). The length of the CDR3 is 15 residues. Germline V gene sequence: CDR1 SGHRS, CDR2 YFSETQ. The V gene lost 4 bases and the J gene lost 4 bases, with 14 bases spanning the gap. The chain's CDR3 is CASSRNQGINEKLFF. CDR3 bases: TGCGCCAGCAGCCGTAACCAGGGGATTAATGAAAAACTGTTTTTT.

The rearrangement joins TRBV11-3 to TRBJ2-5, with D perhaps TRBD1 or TRBD2 (5 bases each). CDR1 and CDR2 (germline): SGHNT, YENEEA. The CDR3 length is 13 residues. Deletions cut 4 bases from V and 7 bases from J, with 13 bases between. CDR3 protein: CASSSRDPTTQYF. The CDR3 DNA follows: TGTGCCAGCAGCTCCCGGGACCCAACGACCCAGTACTTC.

This chain links TRBV7-9 with TRBJ1-1, with 8 bases matching TRBD1. Germline lookup yields CDR1 SEHNR and CDR2 FQNEAQ (reference sequence). This CDR3 is built from 15 residues. V was pared by 5 bases and J by 7 bases, with 12 bases of the junction left unmatched. This CDR3 is CASSPLGGRGLEAFF. CDR3 DNA: TGTGCCAGCAGCCCCCTGGGGGGCAGGGGGCTTGAAGCTTTCTTT.

This clone was seen only once. This sequence joins TRBV9 and TRBJ1-6; no reliable D call. This CDR3 is built from 12 residues. Germline CDR1 reads SGDLS; CDR2 reads YYNGEE. Trimming stripped 3 bases from V and 7 bases from J, with 5 bases between. The CDR3, as DNA: TGTGCCAGCAGCGCCCAGAATTCACCCCTCCACTTT. Its protein product is CASSAQNSPLHF.

J is TRBJ1-1 and V is TRBV5-1; D possibly corresponds to TRBD1 (5 bases). Trimming cost V 7 bases and J 3 bases, with 13 bases left between them. The CDR3 runs to 13 residues. Germline-derived CDR1 and CDR2 are SGHRS and YFSETQ. In nucleotides, the CDR3 is TGCGCCAGCTGCCGACAGTTAGACACTGAAGCTTTCTTT. Translating it yields CASCRQLDTEAFF.

The rearrangement links TRBV9 to TRBJ2-1, with 15 bases lining up with TRBD2. Germline CDR1 reads SGDLS; CDR2 reads YYNGEE. This CDR3 spans 16 amino acids. V shed 4 bases, J shed 6 bases, and the junction held 5 bases outside the gene matches. The DNA for the CDR3 is TGTGCCAGCAGCACCCGGACTAGCGGGGGGGTCAATGAGCAGTTCTTC. It is translated as CASSTRTSGGVNEQFF.

This chain joins TRBV14 and TRBJ1-6; D remains ambiguous. The CDR3 is 14 amino acids. Germline CDR1 and CDR2: SGHDN and FVKESK. V dropped 0 bases and J dropped 8 bases, with 8 bases sitting between them. CDR3 amino acids: CASSQDLWYSPLHF. The CDR3 DNA sequence: TGTGCCAGCAGCCAAGACTTGTGGTATTCACCCCTCCACTTT.

This sequence joins TRBV14 and TRBJ2-7; no reliable D call. The ends were cut back, 4 bases at V and 0 bases at J, with 4 bases in the middle. Germline CDR1 reads SGHDN; CDR2 reads FVKESK. The CDR3 has 12 amino acids. DNA of the CDR3: TGTGCCAGCAGCCTAAGCTCCTACGAGCAGTACTTC. It codes for CASSLSSYEQYF.

This rearrangement joins TRBV19 to TRBJ1-2, with TRBD1 identical over 9 bases. V lost 9 bases and J lost 4; bases outside the gene matches: 12. CDR3 length equals 15 residues. Per the germline V gene, CDR1 is LNHDA and CDR2 is SQIVND (reference sequence). The CDR3 region is CARRSYRGRIYGYTF. The CDR3 coding sequence is TGTGCCAGGAGGAGTTACAGGGGGCGAATCTATGGCTACACCTTC.

This chain uses TRBV2 with TRBJ2-5; 7 positions agree with TRBD1. The CDR3 length is 14 residues. Trimming cost V 6 bases and J 3 bases; bases outside gene matches: 7. Germline V lookup: CDR1 SNHLY, CDR2 FYNNEI. The CDR3 bases are TGTGCCAGCAGCCAGAGACAGGGTGAAGAGACCCAGTACTTC. This gives the protein CASSQRQGEETQYF.

CDR3: CASKEGFQETQYF. For the CDR3, the DNA is TGTGCCAGCAAAGAAGGGTTTCAAGAGACCCAGTACTTC. This chain uses TRBV2 with TRBJ2-5; D not resolved. This CDR3 region has 13 residues. CDR1 is SNHLY and CDR2 is FYNNEI in the germline V gene. V lost 7 bases to trimming and J lost 2 bases, with 11 bases between them.

The CDR3 is CASSPFNYGYTF. CDR3 coding DNA: TGTGCCAGCAGTCCTTTTAACTATGGCTACACCTTC. The chain combines TRBV6-5 with TRBJ1-2; D uncertain. Germline lookup yields CDR1 MNHEY and CDR2 SVGAGI. The ends were cut back, 5 bases at V and 1 base at J, with 5 bases in the middle. The CDR3 sequence is 12 residues long.

The gene calls are TRBV9 and TRBJ2-7, with D possibly being TRBD1 (6 bases). This CDR3 contains 14 residues. Trimming shortened V by 4 bases and J by 2 bases, and 13 bases separated the two germline ends. Per germline, CDR1 SGDLS and CDR2 YYNGEE. CDR3: CASSKGEGTYEQYF. CDR3 in DNA: TGTGCCAGCAGCAAGGGGGAAGGAACCTACGAGCAGTACTTC.

The chain is built from TRBV7-9 and TRBJ1-1; D remains ambiguous. The CDR3 runs 14 residues. V gave up 5 bases and J gave up 2 bases, with 12 bases separating them. Germline CDR1 SEHNR, CDR2 FQNEAQ (reference sequence). The CDR3 DNA is TGTGCCAGCAGCCTCGGGCGCTTTAACACTGAAGCTTTCTTT. Amino acid sequence: CASSLGRFNTEAFF.

The genes are TRBV11-1 and TRBJ2-7; the D gene is possibly TRBD2 (5 bases). The V end lost 6 bases, the J end lost 5 bases, and 11 bases lay between the germline ends. CDR1 and CDR2 from the germline V gene are SGHAT and FQDESV (reference sequence). The CDR3 is made up of 12 amino acids. The CDR3, as DNA: TGTGCCAGCAGTATTGTCGGGGACGAGCAGTACTTC. Translated, it gives CASSIVGDEQYF.

The chain links TRBV4-2 to TRBJ1-2; a possible D gene is TRBD1 (5 bases). The length of the CDR3 is 16 residues. Germline V gene lookup returns CDR1 LGHNA and CDR2 YNFKEQ. The ends were cut back, 4 bases at V and 6 bases at J, with 21 bases in the middle. The CDR3 DNA reads TGTGCCAGCAGCCCCTCCGCTCTAGCCTCAGGGCATGGCTACACCTTC. This sequence encodes CASSPSALASGHGYTF.

The rearrangement links TRBV7-3 to TRBJ2-3, with D tentatively TRBD2 (5 bases). The germline gives CDR1 SGHTA, CDR2 FQGTGA. The CDR3 sequence is 13 residues long. The V end lost 2 bases, the J end lost 7 bases, and 10 bases lay between the germline ends. CDR3 amino acids: CASSLRDYNTQYF. CDR3 sequence (DNA): TGTGCCAGCAGCTTACGCGACTATAATACGCAGTATTTT.

This chain uses TRBV11-2 with TRBJ1-1; a weak D match, TRBD1 (6 bases). The germline V gene has CDR1 SGHAT and CDR2 FQNNGV. V was pared by 3 bases and J by 3 bases, with 8 bases between. The CDR3 has 13 residues. The CDR3 loop is CASSFRGHTEAFF. CDR3 in DNA: TGTGCCAGCAGCTTCAGGGGACACACTGAAGCTTTCTTT.

This clone was observed a few times. The chain employs TRBV21-1 and TRBJ1-2. TRBV21-1 is reported as a pseudogene. CDR3 size: 11 residues. The CDR3 bases are TGTGCCAGACGGGGGGAATATGGCTACACCTTC. Its translation is CARRGEYGYTF.

V and J are TRBV9 and TRBJ2-7, with D uncertain. The length of the CDR3 is 14 residues. V shed 4 bases and J shed 2 bases, with 13 bases lying between them. From germline, CDR1 is SGDLS and CDR2 YYNGEE. DNA for the CDR3: TGTGCCAGCAGCCCCCATGGCAGCACCTACGAGCAGTACTTC. Protein sequence: CASSPHGSTYEQYF.

This clone was recorded many times. The chain's CDR3 is CASSPRETGELFF. The CDR3 coding sequence is TGTGCCAGCTCACCGCGGGAGACCGGGGAGCTGTTTTTT. The chain uses TRBV18 and TRBJ2-2, with TRBD2 matching 7 bases. Looked up from germline, CDR1 is KGHSH and CDR2 is LQKENI. This CDR3 comprises 13 residues. Losses at the gene ends were 3 bases for V and 5 bases for J; bases not matched to a gene: 0.

Here the CDR3 reads CASSLGSGATDTQYF. CDR3 coding DNA: TGTGCCAGCAGCTTGGGGTCGGGGGCCACAGATACGCAGTATTTT. The chain employs TRBV5-4 and TRBJ2-3, with D perhaps matching TRBD1 or TRBD2 (6 bases each). Germline loops: CDR1 SGHNT, CDR2 YYREEE (reference sequence). The CDR3 length is 15 residues. V lost 0 bases and J 2 bases, leaving 10 bases between the germline ends.

The J gene is TRBJ2-7, the V gene TRBV9, with 7 bases that match TRBD1. Germline V gives CDR1 SGDLS, CDR2 YYNGEE. CDR3 length: 15 amino acids. Unmatched junction bases numbered 8, after V lost 0 bases and J lost 5 bases. Here the CDR3 reads CASSVAAGGTDEQYF. Written as DNA, the CDR3 is TGTGCCAGCAGCGTAGCGGCAGGGGGTACTGACGAGCAGTACTTC.

This clone was counted once. The chain employs TRBV6-1 and TRBJ2-4; D remains unclear. CDR1 is MNHNS, CDR2 SASEGT, per germline. The CDR3 is made up of 14 amino acids. With 3 bases removed from V and 0 bases from J, the gap between germline ends came to 6 bases. This CDR3 reads CASSEGLAKNIQYF. DNA of the CDR3: TGTGCCAGCAGTGAGGGTCTAGCCAAAAACATTCAGTACTTC.

The genes are TRBV27 and TRBJ1-2; a possible D gene is TRBD1 (6 bases). Germline V gives CDR1 MNHEY, CDR2 SMNVEV (reference sequence). The length of the CDR3 is 14 residues. Trimming pared 2 bases from V and 4 bases from J, leaving 11 bases between. The CDR3 DNA follows: TGTGCCAGCAGTTTAAAGGGGGGCTTCTATGGCTACACCTTC. It specifies CASSLKGGFYGYTF.

V and J are TRBV18 and TRBJ1-4, with D unresolved. Between the trimmed V and J ends, which lost 6 bases and 8 bases, there was a span of 10 bases. Germline assignment: CDR1 KGHSH and CDR2 LQKENI. This CDR3 is built from 12 residues. The DNA of the CDR3 is TGTGCCAGCTCCTCCAATAGGGAAAAACTGTTTTTT. As protein: CASSSNREKLFF.

CDR3 residues: CASSQDEGGTGPTDTQYF. The CDR3 region has the DNA TGTGCCAGCAGCCAAGATGAAGGGGGGACAGGGCCCACAGATACGCAGTATTTT. This chain joins TRBV4-2 and TRBJ2-3; 9 bases match TRBD1. Germline CDR1 LGHNA, CDR2 YNFKEQ. The V and J ends lost 0 bases and 2 bases, in that order; junction bases with no gene match: 9. This CDR3 has 18 amino acids.

This chain joins TRBV6-5 and TRBJ1-2, with a possible D match to TRBD1 (5 bases). This CDR3 region has 14 residues. V was pared by 5 bases and J by 4 bases, with 14 bases between. The germline V gene has CDR1 MNHEY and CDR2 SVGAGI. The CDR3 nucleotides are TGTGCCAGCAGTATTACTGGGACGGCCTATGGCTACACCTTC. This translates into CASSITGTAYGYTF.